Listed here is a single T cell receptor (beta chain). What it binds is not known. Measured with immunoSEQ multiplex PCR; TCRdb has only the in-frame clones, and not every one. The sample holds about 38,000 clones, about 93% seen once. The data were taken from a study of cytomegalovirus exposure and HLA in healthy donors. Study observations and caveats: For cytomegalovirus status, the classifier reportedly gave diagnoses with high specificity and sensitivity. Most TCR sequences were rare, but some public TCRs occurred in many donors. Cytomegalovirus-associated TCR beta chains were listed, numbering under 200. Subsequent analysis revealed that first-cohort TCR clusters tended to co-occur in the 120 or so validation repertoires.

Input material: PBMCs. The clonotype was recovered from a man between 18 and 35 years old in good health and CMV-seronegative.

CDR3 coding DNA: TGTGCCAGTGCTCCGGGACAGGGAACTGAAGCTTTCTTT. This codes for CASAPGQGTEAFF. The chain recombines TRBV7-6 with TRBJ1-1, with 9 bases matching TRBD1. CDR3 length: 13 residues. Germline V gene lookup returns CDR1 SGHVS and CDR2 FNYEAQ. With V trimmed by 9 bases and J by 5 bases, 7 bases remained unmatched.